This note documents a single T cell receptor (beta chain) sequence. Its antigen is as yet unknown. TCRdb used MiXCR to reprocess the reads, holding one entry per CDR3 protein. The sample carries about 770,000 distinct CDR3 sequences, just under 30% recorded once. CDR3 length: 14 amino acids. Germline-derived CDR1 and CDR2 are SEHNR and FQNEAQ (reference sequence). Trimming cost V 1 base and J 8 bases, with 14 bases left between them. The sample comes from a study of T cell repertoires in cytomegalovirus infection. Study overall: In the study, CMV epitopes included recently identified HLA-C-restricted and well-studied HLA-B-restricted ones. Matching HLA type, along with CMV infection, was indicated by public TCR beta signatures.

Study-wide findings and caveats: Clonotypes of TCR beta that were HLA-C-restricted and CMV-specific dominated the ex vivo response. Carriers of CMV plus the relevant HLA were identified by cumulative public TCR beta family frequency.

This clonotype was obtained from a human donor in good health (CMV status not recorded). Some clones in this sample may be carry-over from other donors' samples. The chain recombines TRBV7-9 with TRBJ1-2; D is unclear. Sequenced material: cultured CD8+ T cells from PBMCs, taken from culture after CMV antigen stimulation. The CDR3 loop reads CASSLEWGPEGYTF. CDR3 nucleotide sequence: TGTGCCAGCAGCTTAGAATGGGGTCCTGAGGGCTACACCTTC.